The 27 T cell receptor beta chains below come from one sample, sequenced in a study of shared clonotypes between healthy human individuals. Selected positively for CCR7 and CD45RO-negative, naive CD8 cells excluded terminally differentiated effector memory CD45RA+ cells. This table comes from immunoSEQ multiplex PCR, and its TCRdb copy is limited to in-frame clones, with some not included. The sample shows some 800,000 clones, over 90% of them seen only once. The sample consisted of naive CD8+ T cells sorted from blood. The receptors were sampled from a man aged 25 to 45 in good health.

The rearrangement uses TRBV19 and TRBJ2-2, with D perhaps matching TRBD2 (5 bases). Trimming cost V 2 bases and J 7 bases, with 8 bases left between them. CDR1 is LNHDA, CDR2 SQIVND, per germline (reference sequence). The CDR3 is 13 amino acids. CDR3 protein: CASSIRGSGELFF. In DNA form, the CDR3 reads TGTGCCAGTAGTATAAGAGGGAGCGGGGAGCTGTTTTTT.

Concerning this clone: This specimen includes other DNA sequences encoding the same CDR3. This sequence joins TRBV4-2 and TRBJ2-3, with 9 bases matching TRBD2. V lost 2 bases, J lost 2 bases, and 5 bases stayed unmatched. Germline loops: CDR1 LGHNA, CDR2 YNFKEQ. This CDR3 is 16 amino acids long. This CDR3 is CASSQSGLALTDTQYF. The CDR3 DNA reads as TGTGCCAGCAGCCAATCGGGACTAGCTCTCACAGATACGCAGTATTTT.

The CDR3 loop is CASSPRTSGTNTGELFF. Written as DNA, the CDR3 is TGTGCCAGCAGCCCCCGGACTAGCGGGACGAACACCGGGGAGCTGTTTTTT. The V call is TRBV7-9, the J call TRBJ2-2, with 12 bases lining up with TRBD2. Trimming at V came to 5 bases and at J to 0 bases, leaving 4 bases not matched to a gene. The CDR3 covers 17 residues. Germline V gives CDR1 SEHNR, CDR2 FQNEAQ (reference sequence).

The chain employs TRBV2 and TRBJ1-1; no definite D call. Trimming took 3 bases from V and 0 from J, leaving 2 bases between them. There are 12 residues in the CDR3. Germline V gene lookup returns CDR1 SNHLY and CDR2 FYNNEI. The CDR3 coding sequence is TGTGCCAGCAGTGACCTGAACACTGAAGCTTTCTTT. Protein product: CASSDLNTEAFF.

The J gene is TRBJ2-7, the V gene TRBV2, with 7 bases fitting TRBD1. The CDR3 is made up of 14 amino acids. V lost 10 bases to trimming and J lost 2 bases; unmatched junction nucleotides: 11. Germline V lookup: CDR1 SNHLY, CDR2 FYNNEI. DNA for the CDR3: TGTGCCATTGCCGGGACAGTGTCCACCTACGAGCAGTACTTC. The encoded protein is CAIAGTVSTYEQYF.

The chain couples TRBV4-3 to TRBJ1-1, with a weak D call TRBD1 (6 bases). Germline CDR1 is LGHNA and CDR2 is YSLEER. V shed 3 bases and J shed 3 bases, with 11 bases lying between them. The CDR3 runs to 14 residues. The CDR3 coding sequence is TGCGCCAGCAGCCATCAAGGGGGGTACACTGAAGCTTTCTTT. Its protein product is CASSHQGGYTEAFF.

The chain joins TRBV7-9 to TRBJ2-1; TRBD1 aligns across 10 bases. From germline, CDR1 is SEHNR and CDR2 FQNEAQ (reference sequence). Trimming at V came to 4 bases and at J to 3 bases, leaving 6 bases not matched to a gene. The CDR3 is made up of 16 amino acids. The CDR3 spells CASSSPGTGVYNEQFF. The CDR3 DNA is TGTGCCAGCAGCTCACCCGGGACAGGGGTCTACAATGAGCAGTTCTTC. Looking up the rest from reference TRBV7-9 and TRBJ2-1 gives the full variable domain: DTGVSQNPRHKITKRGQNVTFRCDPISEHNRLYWYRQTLGQGPEFLTYFQNEAQLEKSRLLSDRFSAERPKGSFSTLEIQRTEQGDSAMYLCASSSPGTGVYNEQFFGPGTRLTVL.

The V and J genes are TRBV13 and TRBJ1-1, with D perhaps TRBD1 (5 bases). Germline CDR1 PRHDT, CDR2 FYEKMQ (reference sequence). V was clipped by 2 bases and J by 4 bases, with 11 bases between them. The length of the CDR3 is 14 residues. The CDR3 sequence is CASSLIGGTTEAFF. The CDR3 nucleotides are TGTGCCAGCAGCTTAATCGGGGGGACCACTGAAGCTTTCTTT.

This chain links TRBV29-1 with TRBJ2-7; 8 bases fit TRBD1. Looked up from germline, CDR1 is SQVTM and CDR2 is ANQGSEA. With 2 bases clipped from V and 4 bases from J, the junction kept 7 bases outside the gene matches. The CDR3 contains 14 residues. The CDR3 loop reads CSVEIANRGYEQYF. The CDR3 coding sequence is TGCAGCGTTGAAATAGCGAACAGGGGGTACGAGCAGTACTTC.

J is TRBJ2-6 and V is TRBV28; tentative D call: TRBD1 (6 bases). With 6 bases removed from V and 1 base from J, the gap between germline ends came to 16 bases. Per the germline V gene, CDR1 is MDHEN and CDR2 is SYDVKM. This CDR3 spans 17 amino acids. In DNA, the CDR3 is TGTGCCAGCAGCCCCGAAAGGACAGCATCTGGGGCCAACGTCCTGACTTTC. Protein sequence: CASSPERTASGANVLTF.

This chain links TRBV7-8 with TRBJ1-4, with D uncertain. The V gene lost 8 bases and the J gene lost 0 bases, with 10 bases spanning the gap. Germline-derived CDR1 and CDR2 are SGHVS and FQNEAQ. CDR3 length: 14 residues. CDR3 residues: CASRRGSTNEKLFF. In DNA, the CDR3 is TGTGCCAGCCGACGGGGTTCAACTAATGAAAAACTGTTTTTT.

This clone appeared a single time. V gene TRBV11-2 combines with J gene TRBJ2-3, with 13 bases fitting TRBD2. The germline gives CDR1 SGHAT, CDR2 FQNNGV. This CDR3 spans 15 amino acids. Trimming at V came to 5 bases and at J to 4 bases, leaving 3 bases not matched to a gene. CDR3 residues: CASSLGLAGADTQYF. Written as DNA, the CDR3 is TGTGCCAGCAGCCTCGGACTAGCGGGAGCAGATACGCAGTATTTT.

Points on this clone: This sample also contains other DNA sequences that code for the same CDR3. The chain has TRBV15 and TRBJ2-7; TRBD1 matches 7 bases. The V gene end was trimmed by 3 bases and the J gene end by 4 bases; junction bases not matched to a gene: 3. The CDR3 has 13 amino acids. Germline V gives CDR1 LNHNV, CDR2 YYDKDF (reference sequence). The CDR3 region is CATSRDRSYEQYF. CDR3 nucleotide sequence: TGTGCCACCAGCAGGGACAGGTCTTACGAGCAGTACTTC.

The chain carries TRBV9 and TRBJ1-2; the match to TRBD1 covers 7 bases. CDR1 is SGDLS and CDR2 is YYNGEE in the germline V gene. This CDR3 has 15 residues. With 0 bases clipped from V and 3 bases from J, the junction kept 5 bases outside the gene matches. The CDR3 sequence: CASSVGTGVDYGYTF. The DNA for the CDR3 is TGTGCCAGCAGCGTAGGGACAGGAGTAGACTATGGCTACACCTTC. Variable domain in full (rest from reference TRBV9 and TRBJ1-2): DSGVTQTPKHLITATGQRVTLRCSPRSGDLSVYWYQQSLDQGLQFLIQYYNGEERAKGNILERFSAQQFPDLHSELNLSSLELGDSALYFCASSVGTGVDYGYTFGSGTRLTVV.

The chain recombines TRBV7-9 with TRBJ2-4, with TRBD2 identical over 10 bases. From germline, CDR1 is SEHNR and CDR2 FQNEAQ (reference sequence). The CDR3 loop spans 18 amino acids. V gave up 5 bases and J gave up 0 bases; unmatched junction bases: 10. The CDR3 reads CASSHGLAETLAKNIQYF. CDR3 nucleotides: TGTGCCAGCAGCCACGGACTAGCGGAGACTTTAGCCAAAAACATTCAGTACTTC.

This clone was detected once. CDR3 bases: TGCGCCAGCAGCCAAGACGGCAGATCGAACACTGAAGCTTTCTTT. As protein: CASSQDGRSNTEAFF. The V gene is TRBV4-3, the J gene TRBJ1-1; D call uncertain. CDR1 is LGHNA, CDR2 YSLEER, per germline. V was pared by 0 bases and J by 1 base, with 9 bases between. CDR3 length equals 15 residues.

The gene calls are TRBV10-1 and TRBJ2-1; TRBD1 aligns across 12 bases. Germline CDR1 reads WNHNN; CDR2 reads SYGVQD (reference sequence). The CDR3 consists of 16 residues. The junction had 7 bases not matched to a gene; V was cut back by 1 base and J by 9 bases. The CDR3 DNA reads TGCGCCAGCAGTGAGTACGGGACAGGGGGCGAAGGTGAGCAGTTCTTC. It codes for CASSEYGTGGEGEQFF.

The chain links TRBV7-9 to TRBJ2-3; D unresolved. The V end was cut by 5 bases, the J end by 3 bases, with 21 bases between. The CDR3 is 17 amino acids. Germline V gene lookup returns CDR1 SEHNR and CDR2 FQNEAQ (reference sequence). This chain's CDR3 is CASSHIFEDLDTDTQYF. Here the CDR3 DNA reads TGTGCCAGCAGCCACATATTCGAGGACCTTGATACAGATACGCAGTATTTT.

V is TRBV4-1 and J is TRBJ2-1; 10 positions match TRBD2. This CDR3 has 16 amino acids. The V gene's germline CDR1 is MGHRA and CDR2 YSYEKL. V lost 0 bases to trimming and J lost 12 bases; unmatched junction nucleotides: 11. The CDR3 DNA reads TGCGCCAGCAGCCAAGAAACGTACGCTAGCGGGAGTCGGCAGTTCTTC. Amino acid sequence: CASSQETYASGSRQFF.

The CDR3 nucleotides are TGTGCCAGCAGCCCTAGTTCCACTGAAGCTTTCTTT. Translation gives CASSPSSTEAFF. The V gene is TRBV9, the J gene TRBJ1-1; no firm D call. V gave up 4 bases and J gave up 4 bases, with 8 bases separating them. This CDR3 spans 12 amino acids. Per the germline V gene, CDR1 is SGDLS and CDR2 is YYNGEE.

This rearrangement joins TRBV7-9 to TRBJ2-1; either TRBD1 or TRBD2 may fit D (5 bases each). The V gene lost 3 bases and the J gene lost 9 bases, with 21 bases spanning the gap. The CDR3 sequence is 16 residues long. The germline V gene has CDR1 SEHNR and CDR2 FQNEAQ (reference sequence). The CDR3 region is CASSFMGRSGSGEQFF. The CDR3 region has the DNA TGTGCCAGCAGCTTTATGGGACGATCAGGGTCTGGTGAGCAGTTCTTC.

About this clone itself: A junction boundary mismatches the germline segment, possibly from a read error. V is TRBV7-9 and J is TRBJ1-4; no definite D call. The CDR3 sequence is 18 residues long. CDR1 and CDR2 from the germline V gene are SEHNR and FQNEAQ (reference sequence). The DNA for the CDR3 is TGTGCCAGCAGCCTAGCCTATCGCGCGGCCGTAGGAGGGGAAAAACTGTTTTTT. Protein product: CASSLAYRAAVGGEKLFF.

The V gene is TRBV5-6, the J gene TRBJ2-1; 11 bases fit TRBD2. J gave up 4 bases and V 2 bases, and 5 bases lay outside the gene matches. This CDR3 comprises 16 residues. CDR1 is SGHDT and CDR2 is YYEEEE in the germline V gene. The CDR3 spells CASSLGLAGTYNEQFF. The CDR3 DNA is TGTGCCAGCAGCTTAGGACTAGCGGGTACGTACAATGAGCAGTTCTTC. The full variable domain, with the rest looked up from reference TRBV5-6 and TRBJ2-1, is DAGVTQSPTHLIKTRGQQVTLRCSPKSGHDTVSWYQQALGQGPQFIFQYYEEEERQRGNFPDRFSGHQFPNYSSELNVNALLLGDSALYLCASSLGLAGTYNEQFFGPGTRLTVL.

The chain employs TRBV5-5 and TRBJ2-3, with 9 bases fitting TRBD2. V lost 3 bases and J lost 4; bases outside the gene matches: 3. Germline values: CDR1 SGHKS, CDR2 YYEKEE (reference sequence). This CDR3 contains 14 residues. CDR3 protein: CASSSPSGADTQYF. The CDR3 nucleotides are TGTGCCAGCAGCTCGCCTAGCGGGGCAGATACGCAGTATTTT.

The chain employs TRBV10-3 and TRBJ2-3; 10 bases line up with TRBD2. The CDR3 has 15 amino acids. Trimming at V came to 6 bases and at J to 2 bases, leaving 5 bases not matched to a gene. Germline V gene sequence: CDR1 ENHRY, CDR2 SYGVKD. The CDR3 DNA reads TGTGCCATCAGCAGTAGCGGGAGGCCCACAGATACGCAGTATTTT. It translates to CAISSSGRPTDTQYF.

This clone appeared a single time. V and J are TRBV29-1 and TRBJ2-1; D possibly matches TRBD1 or TRBD2 (5 bases each). Germline V gene data show CDR1 as SQVTM and CDR2 as ANQGSEA. V was shortened by 8 bases and J by 9 bases, with 14 bases between the two germline ends. This CDR3 region has 11 residues. In nucleotides, the CDR3 is TGCAGCCCCCAATCGAGGGGTGAGCAGTTCTTC. It yields the protein CSPQSRGEQFF.

V usage is TRBV19 and J usage is TRBJ2-7; possibly TRBD2 for D (6 bases). V lost 1 base to trimming and J lost 5 bases, with 15 bases between them. Germline CDR1 LNHDA, CDR2 SQIVND (reference sequence). The CDR3 runs to 15 residues. This CDR3 is CASSIVGGGVNEQYF. In nucleotides, the CDR3 is TGTGCCAGTAGTATAGTAGGAGGAGGGGTCAACGAGCAGTACTTC.